These 19 T cell receptor beta chains were sequenced from one sample in a study of T cells in women clearing cervical HPV infection (dated by TCRdb to the late 2010s). Libraries were built with the immunoSEQ multiplex PCR assay. TCRdb holds this immuneACCESS table with in-frame rearrangements only. Some clones are missing; in checked studies, unresolved V genes explain under half, and the rest has no known cause. The sample table includes about 35,000 clones. The ten largest clones represent 1.5% to 2% of the sample. The sequencing input was blood buffy coat. Receptor source: a woman between 18 and 70 years old with a cervical HPV16 infection that either progressed to CIN3+ or cleared (not recorded which).

About this clone itself: The read ends 3 residues shy of where the CDR3 ends; the end is completed using the germline J gene. The J gene is TRBJ2-5, the V gene TRBV19; TRBD1 aligns across 9 bases. The CDR3 consists of 16 residues. From germline, CDR1 is LNHDA and CDR2 SQIVND (reference sequence). V shed 5 bases, J shed 5 bases, and the junction held 12 bases outside the gene matches. CDR3 bases read: TGTGCCAGTAGTCTGATTACAGGGGGCATTAAGGAGACC. It translates to CASSLITGGIKET. From start to end, the CDR3 is CASSLITGGIKETQYF.

This clone registers medium-sized by frequency. The sequenced fragment ends 3 residues before the CDR3 boundary, so the rest is inferred from the germline J gene. V gene TRBV5-1 combines with J gene TRBJ2-2; TRBD1 is a possible D gene (5 bases). The CDR3 is made up of 14 amino acids. Deletions cut 4 bases from V and 3 bases from J, with 10 bases between. Looked up from germline, CDR1 is SGHRS and CDR2 is YFSETQ. The covered CDR3 bases are TGCGCCAGCAGCCATTTAGGGGACACCGGGGAG. Amino acid sequence: CASSHLGDTGE. The full CDR3 protein reads CASSHLGDTGELFF.

On this clone itself: The missing CDR3 end, 3 residues past where the read stops, is filled in from the germline J gene. The chain joins TRBV29-1 to TRBJ1-2; 12 nucleotides match TRBD1. CDR1 and CDR2 from the germline V gene are SQVTM and ANQGSEA. After removal of 4 bases from V and 7 bases from J, the junction contained 4 bases not matched to a gene. The CDR3 runs to 13 residues. CDR3 protein: CSVGGQGAGGYTF. Partial CDR3 DNA: TGCAGCGTTGGGGGACAGGGGGCGGGTGGC.

Note on this clone: The CDR3 is cut off 3 residues early in the read; its end comes from the germline J gene. The chain uses TRBV9 and TRBJ2-3; D is unclear. This CDR3 comprises 15 residues. The V gene lost 0 bases and the J gene lost 4 bases, with 12 bases spanning the gap. Per germline, CDR1 SGDLS and CDR2 YYNGEE. CDR3 residues: CASSVAPPFSDTQYF. CDR3 bases read: TGTGCCAGCAGCGTAGCTCCCCCGTTCTCAGATACG.

For this clone: The read comes to an end 3 residues before the CDR3 does, leaving the germline J gene to fill in the end. This rearrangement joins TRBV30 to TRBJ2-2, with D tentatively TRBD1 (5 bases). The CDR3 length is 12 residues. In germline, CDR1 is GTSNPN, CDR2 SVGIG (reference sequence). CDR3 protein: CAWSQGGEKLFF. CDR3 DNA, as far as it was read: TGTGCCTGGAGTCAGGGTGGCGAAAAG.

For this clone: The read terminates 3 residues ahead of where the CDR3 ends, so the germline J gene completes it. V gene TRBV5-1 combines with J gene TRBJ1-6; 8 nucleotides match TRBD1. J gave up 10 bases and V 4 bases, and 7 bases lay outside the gene matches. CDR3 length: 14 amino acids. Germline V gene lookup returns CDR1 SGHRS and CDR2 YFSETQ. This CDR3 is CASSVGTGESPLHF. The CDR3 DNA, read in part, is TGCGCCAGCAGCGTAGGGACAGGAGAGTCACCC.

On this clone itself: The read ends 3 residues shy of where the CDR3 ends; the end is completed using the germline J gene. The chain joins TRBV5-4 to TRBJ2-5; 8 bases are a match to TRBD1. CDR3 length: 15 residues. Germline values: CDR1 SGHNT, CDR2 YYREEE (reference sequence). The CDR3 bases that were read are TGTGCCAGCAGCTTGAACACAGGGGGAAGAGATACC. It yields the protein CASSLNTGGRDT. The CDR3, in full, reads CASSLNTGGRDTQYF.

For this clone: Read data end 3 residues before the CDR3 end; the end is taken from the germline J gene. The chain employs TRBV2 and TRBJ1-2, with 7 bases that match TRBD1. Germline CDR1 and CDR2: SNHLY and FYNNEI. This CDR3 contains 14 residues. With 0 bases clipped from V and 4 bases from J, the junction kept 2 bases outside the gene matches. Partial CDR3 DNA: TGTGCCAGCAGTGAAGCCCCAGGGGGCTATGGC. This gives the protein CASSEAPGGYG. The full CDR3 reads CASSEAPGGYGYTF.

In the case of this clone: The read ends 3 residues shy of where the CDR3 ends; the end is completed using the germline J gene. The chain uses TRBV20-1 and TRBJ2-3; 12 nucleotides match TRBD1. This CDR3 has 21 amino acids. Per the germline V gene, CDR1 is DFQATT and CDR2 is SNEGSKA (reference sequence). V dropped 1 base and J dropped 2; count of bases not matched to a gene: 19. The chain's CDR3 is CSARAPRGQGARGGYTDTQYF. Incomplete CDR3 DNA: TGCAGTGCTAGAGCCCCGAGGGGACAGGGGGCGCGAGGGGGATACACAGATACG.

As to this clone: Read sequence stops 3 residues before the CDR3 end, and the germline J gene provides the missing end. The chain links TRBV7-9 to TRBJ1-1; 12 bases match TRBD1. This CDR3 region has 14 residues. The germline V gene has CDR1 SEHNR and CDR2 FQNEAQ (reference sequence). The CDR3 spells CASSSGTGGLGAFF. The CDR3 bases that were read are TGTGCCAGCAGCTCCGGGACAGGGGGCTTGGGA.

About this clone: Sequencing ends 3 residues short of the CDR3 end; the germline J gene provides the rest. The chain joins TRBV7-8 to TRBJ2-7, with D unresolved. This CDR3 spans 11 amino acids. CDR1 SGHVS and CDR2 FQNEAQ come from the germline V gene. Trimming took off 8 bases at V and 5 bases at J, with 10 bases between the two ends. Incomplete CDR3 DNA: TGTGCCAGCGCTTTAGTCGACGAG. Translation: CASALVDE. The CDR3 reads in full as CASALVDEQYF.

Concerning this clone: The read terminates 3 residues ahead of where the CDR3 ends, so the germline J gene completes it. This chain uses TRBV19 with TRBJ2-4; TRBD1 might be the D (5 bases). CDR3 length: 16 residues. Germline loops: CDR1 LNHDA, CDR2 SQIVND (reference sequence). The DNA read from the CDR3 is TGTGCCAGTACCTATCGTTCTCAGGGATTCAGCTATGGT. It specifies CASTYRSQGFSYG. The whole CDR3 sequence is CASTYRSQGFSYGQYF. Based on the CDR3 plus reference TRBV19 and TRBJ2-4, the full variable domain is DGGITQSPKYLFRKEGQNVTLSCEQNLNHDAMYWYRQDPGQGLRLIYYSQIVNDFQKGDIAEGYSVSREKKESFPLTVTSAQKNPTAFYLCASTYRSQGFSYGQYFGAGTRLSVL.

Of note for this clone: The CDR3 end is not reached by the read, which stops 3 residues before it; the germline J gene fills it in. The gene calls are TRBV7-2 and TRBJ2-5; weak D call: TRBD2 (5 bases). Germline V gives CDR1 SGHTA, CDR2 FQGNSA. The CDR3 has 14 amino acids. CDR3 DNA (partial): TGTGCCAGCAGCTCAACTAGGGCCCAAAGAACC. This gives the protein CASSSTRAQRT. The entire CDR3 protein is CASSSTRAQRTQYF.

Concerning this clone: Read coverage stops 3 residues before the CDR3 terminus; the germline J gene supplies the remainder. The rearrangement joins TRBV19 to TRBJ2-3, with D uncertain. The germline V gene encodes CDR1 LNHDA and CDR2 SQIVND (reference sequence). This CDR3 comprises 14 residues. CDR3 amino acids: CASSANSPNQPQYF. Incomplete CDR3 DNA: TGTGCCAGTAGTGCAAACAGCCCCAATCAGCCG.

Worth noting for this clone: Germline is not matched at one junction end, which may reflect a read error. From the germline J gene comes the end of the CDR3, since the read stops 3 residues before it. The sample holds other DNA sequences that translate to the same CDR3. V gene TRBV6-1 combines with J gene TRBJ2-3; D possibly corresponds to TRBD2 (5 bases). Germline V gene data show CDR1 as MNHNS and CDR2 as SASEGT. The CDR3 is 13 residues long. CDR3 sequence: CASSDYPTDTQYF. The sequenced part of the CDR3 DNA is TGTGCCAGTAGTGACTATCCCACAGATACG.

The covered CDR3 bases are TGCGCCAGCAGCTTGGCCCCGGGGGAGTGGGGGACAGAGACC. This gives the protein CASSLAPGEWGTET. The entire CDR3 protein is CASSLAPGEWGTETQYF. The V and J genes are TRBV5-1 and TRBJ2-5, with TRBD2 as a possible D gene (6 bases). The sequence runs out 3 residues before the end of the CDR3; the remainder is reconstructed from the germline J gene. V lost 0 bases, J lost 4 bases, and 19 bases lay in between. The CDR3 covers 17 residues. Germline V CDR1 and CDR2: SGHRS, YFSETQ.

Details on this clone: The read ends 3 residues shy of where the CDR3 ends; the end is completed using the germline J gene. This sequence joins TRBV29-1 and TRBJ1-4; D is unresolved. Germline CDR1 SQVTM, CDR2 ANQGSEA. The CDR3 sequence is 13 residues long. V was trimmed by 7 bases and J by 0 bases, leaving 9 bases between them. CDR3 DNA (partial): TGCAGCGGAACAGACGCAACTAATGAAAAA. Residues: CSGTDATNEK. The whole CDR3 protein reads CSGTDATNEKLFF.

Comment on this clone: The read stops 3 residues short of the end of the CDR3; the missing end is completed from the germline J gene. This chain links TRBV28 with TRBJ2-1; the match to TRBD2 covers 12 bases. Trimming removed 6 bases from V and 3 bases from J; junction bases left unmatched: 3. There are 15 residues in the CDR3. Germline V gene lookup returns CDR1 MDHEN and CDR2 SYDVKM. CDR3 DNA, as far as it was read: TGTGCCAGCAGCCTAGCGGGAGGGCGCTACAATGAG. Translating it yields CASSLAGGRYNE. The full-length CDR3 reads as CASSLAGGRYNEQFF.

About this clone itself: The read ends 3 residues shy of where the CDR3 ends; the end is completed using the germline J gene. The chain is built from TRBV5-1 and TRBJ2-6; weak D call: TRBD1 (5 bases). CDR3 length: 13 residues. Trimming stripped 0 bases from V and 10 bases from J, with 8 bases between. Germline V lookup: CDR1 SGHRS, CDR2 YFSETQ. The sequenced CDR3 bases are TGCGCCAGCAGCTTGGGGCAGGGAAACGTC. Protein sequence: CASSLGQGNV. The full-length CDR3 reads as CASSLGQGNVLTF.